Sequencing of this T cell receptor beta chain was carried out in a study of blood T cell repertoires in COVID-19. The germline V gene encodes CDR1 SNHLY and CDR2 FYNNEI. This CDR3 comprises 16 residues. With V trimmed by 7 bases and J by 4 bases, 15 bases remained unmatched. Methods used by the authors: Amplification of reference gene primers was used by the study to estimate nucleated cell counts. Produced via immunoSEQ multiplex PCR; TCRdb's table is partial and in-frame only. The DNA gave D and trimming, while V, J and clone size come from that table. Among around 160,000 clones listed, around 86% were seen once.

Source material: peripheral blood. The chain recombines TRBV2 with TRBJ2-7; 8 positions match TRBD2. The sequence derives from a man at least 80 years old with acute or convalescent COVID-19. Here the CDR3 DNA reads TGTGCCAGCATCCCCCCTTCGGGTAGCGGGATATACGAGCAGTACTTC. It translates to CASIPPSGSGIYEQYF.